These T cell receptor beta chains were read from a single sample in a study of shared clonotypes between healthy human individuals. Generated by immunoSEQ multiplex PCR, the TCRdb table keeps only in-frame clones and is missing some. The table has 2 million to 2.5 million clones, 80% to 95% seen once. The sequenced sample consisted of naive CD4+ T cells from PBMCs. The receptor source for this set is a young man in good health. Some clones in this sample may be carry-over from other donors' samples. CDR3s leave out the opening cysteine and the closing phenylalanine or tryptophan. Only part of the rows carry a size: once, few, many, or a class if the clone is expanded.

abundance,v_gene,len,j_gene,CDR3aa
NA,TRBV5-1,18,TRBJ2-6,ASGWHVSGGRRSGANVLT
NA,TRBV7-9,13,TRBJ2-1,ASSLKSSGSNEQF
NA,TRBV25-1,12,TRBJ2-3,ASTSQAYTDTQY
NA,TRBV7-6,12,TRBJ2-5,ASSAWGAGETQY
once,TRBV6-1,11,TRBJ2-7,ASSTRGSYEQY
once,TRBV5-4,12,TRBJ2-7,ASSLYTGSYEQY
NA,TRBV5-4,10,TRBJ1-4,ASSFRGEKLF
NA,TRBV5-6,15,TRBJ2-2,ASIKPRPRGKTGELF
NA,TRBV19,12,TRBJ1-2,ASSVAVPNYGYT
NA,TRBV18,12,TRBJ2-1,ASSMVSSYNEQF
NA,TRBV18,11,TRBJ1-5,ASTSYSNQPQH
NA,TRBV5-1,14,TRBJ1-4,ASSLRTLGSNEKLF
once,TRBV11-3,11,TRBJ1-1,ASSDRGRDEAF
NA,TRBV7-3,13,TRBJ2-7,ASSLGSGPSYEQY
NA,TRBV5-1,16,TRBJ2-3,ASSLVPRTGTSTDTQY
NA,TRBV10-2,12,TRBJ1-1,ASSVSRQGPGAF
NA,TRBV11-2,13,TRBJ2-6,ASSFGGAGANVLT
NA,TRBV15,12,TRBJ2-7,ATSKERGSYEQY
NA,TRBV28,13,TRBJ2-3,ASNSRRGSTDTQY